The 32 T cell receptor beta chains given below trace back to one sample, sequenced in a study of shared T cell receptors in the human thymus. The table came from immunoSEQ multiplex PCR; TCRdb's copy has only in-frame clones and leaves some out. The table shows around 340,000 clones, with approximately 95% occurring only once. Sequencing was done on a sample of thymocytes. These TCRs come from a human donor.

The CDR3 spells CASSQDLVGQSTEAFF. The CDR3 nucleotides are TGCGCCAGCAGCCAAGATTTAGTCGGACAGAGCACTGAAGCTTTCTTT. V usage is TRBV4-3 and J usage is TRBJ1-1, with a tentative D call TRBD1 (6 bases). CDR3 size: 16 residues. The V end lost 0 bases, the J end lost 4 bases, and 15 bases lay between the germline ends. Germline CDR1 is LGHNA and CDR2 is YSLEER.

DNA for the CDR3: TGTGCTAGTGTTCCCTTAGGGGGGTTTTCCGGGACTAGCGGGATAAGGCAGTTCTTC. Translating it yields CASVPLGGFSGTSGIRQFF. V usage is TRBV12-5 and J usage is TRBJ2-1; 13 bases are shared with TRBD2. J gave up 12 bases and V 7 bases, and 24 bases lay outside the gene matches. The CDR3 is 19 amino acids. The V gene's germline CDR1 is LGHNT and CDR2 FRNRAP.

The rearrangement uses TRBV28 and TRBJ2-7; D is perhaps TRBD1 (5 bases). The CDR3 extends over 15 amino acids. Germline V gene sequence: CDR1 MDHEN, CDR2 SYDVKM. Trimming took off 5 bases at V and 6 bases at J, with 20 bases between the two ends. This chain's CDR3 is CASSRQPTDCREQYF. Here the CDR3 DNA reads TGTGCCAGCAGTCGACAGCCGACAGACTGCCGCGAGCAGTACTTC.

The chain links TRBV29-1 to TRBJ2-7; D is perhaps TRBD1 or TRBD2 (5 bases each). This CDR3 comprises 14 residues. V was pared by 4 bases and J by 6 bases, with 19 bases between. CDR1 is SQVTM, CDR2 ANQGSEA, per germline. This CDR3 reads CSVVTTHSGGEQYF. DNA for the CDR3: TGCAGCGTTGTCACAACCCACAGTGGGGGCGAGCAGTACTTC.

The rearrangement uses TRBV5-6 and TRBJ2-7; possibly TRBD2 for D (6 bases). Trimming pared 4 bases from V and 4 bases from J, leaving 21 bases between. Germline assignment: CDR1 SGHDT and CDR2 YYEEEE. The length of the CDR3 is 16 residues. The CDR3 nucleotides are TGTGCCAGCAGCCGGGGAACGGGACTCCCGGAGTACGAGCAGTACTTC. Amino acid sequence: CASSRGTGLPEYEQYF.

V usage is TRBV27 and J usage is TRBJ2-1; 9 bases fit TRBD2. From germline, CDR1 is MNHEY and CDR2 SMNVEV (reference sequence). The trim removed 5 bases at V and 5 bases at J, leaving 22 bases unmatched. The CDR3 covers 20 residues. CDR3 protein: CASSPLAGPTSGHVNNEQFF. The DNA for the CDR3 is TGTGCCAGCAGTCCACTAGCGGGCCCTACCTCGGGGCACGTGAACAATGAGCAGTTCTTC.

The chain combines TRBV9 with TRBJ1-4; 8 bases match TRBD1. Germline V gives CDR1 SGDLS, CDR2 YYNGEE. The ends lost 2 bases at V and 7 bases at J; junction bases unmatched: 7. This CDR3 has 15 residues. CDR3 loop: CASSVRQGFGEKLFF. The CDR3 DNA sequence: TGTGCCAGCAGCGTTAGACAGGGGTTCGGTGAAAAACTGTTTTTT.

The chain links TRBV18 to TRBJ2-3; D remains unclear. The CDR3 covers 13 residues. Per the germline V gene, CDR1 is KGHSH and CDR2 is LQKENI. V lost 5 bases and J lost 4, with 10 bases in between. CDR3 residues: CASSLGRADTQYF. The CDR3 region has the DNA TGTGCCAGCTCATTAGGAAGAGCAGATACGCAGTATTTT.

V is TRBV5-6 and J is TRBJ2-7; 8 positions agree with TRBD2. The V segment lost 2 bases and the J segment 12 bases; nucleotides outside the gene matches: 19. Germline loops: CDR1 SGHDT, CDR2 YYEEEE. There are 16 residues in the CDR3. In nucleotides, the CDR3 is TGTGCCAGCAGCTTTCGTGGGCGGGAGGCGGTGCTACGGAGGTACTTC. As protein: CASSFRGREAVLRRYF.

V and J are TRBV5-5 and TRBJ2-7; 7 bases match TRBD2. V shed 2 bases, J shed 0 bases, and the junction held 2 bases outside the gene matches. The CDR3 totals 14 residues. The germline CDR1 and CDR2 sequences are SGHKS and YYEKEE (reference sequence). The CDR3 DNA sequence: TGTGCCAGCAGCTTTAGCGGGCCCTCCTACGAGCAGTACTTC. It translates to CASSFSGPSYEQYF.

The chain links TRBV7-9 to TRBJ1-5, with TRBD1 identical over 9 bases. Germline CDR1 SEHNR, CDR2 FQNEAQ (reference sequence). V was pared by 5 bases and J by 3 bases, with 11 bases of the junction left unmatched. The CDR3 loop spans 17 amino acids. DNA of the CDR3: TGTGCCAGCAGCCCCGGACAGGGGCGCATCTACAATCAGCCCCAGCATTTT. Translated, it gives CASSPGQGRIYNQPQHF.

This chain connects TRBV27 to TRBJ1-4; 7 bases fit TRBD1. Germline-derived CDR1 and CDR2 are MNHEY and SMNVEV (reference sequence). With 6 bases clipped from V and 3 bases from J, the junction kept 4 bases outside the gene matches. The CDR3 runs 14 residues. The CDR3 loop is CASRQGSANEKLFF. For the CDR3, the DNA is TGTGCCAGCAGACAGGGGTCGGCTAATGAAAAACTGTTTTTT.

J is TRBJ2-1 and V is TRBV19; the match to TRBD2 covers 11 bases. Germline V CDR1 and CDR2: LNHDA, SQIVND (reference sequence). V trimming: 5 bases; J trimming: 0 bases; junction bases outside the gene matches: 6. The CDR3 consists of 17 residues. The CDR3 sequence: CASSVLAGDVSYNEQFF. The CDR3 coding sequence is TGTGCCAGTAGTGTACTAGCGGGAGATGTCTCCTACAATGAGCAGTTCTTC.

The chain couples TRBV7-9 to TRBJ2-6; 8 bases agree with TRBD1. The V segment lost 8 bases and the J segment 0 bases; nucleotides outside the gene matches: 12. Per germline, CDR1 SEHNR and CDR2 FQNEAQ (reference sequence). The CDR3 sequence is 18 residues long. The CDR3 is CASDSGGQAPSGANVLTF. In nucleotides, the CDR3 is TGTGCCAGCGACTCCGGGGGACAGGCACCCTCTGGGGCCAACGTCCTGACTTTC.

This clone was seen only once. The gene calls are TRBV11-2 and TRBJ2-7; D call uncertain. Trimming took off 2 bases at V and 0 bases at J, with 8 bases between the two ends. Germline V gives CDR1 SGHAT, CDR2 FQNNGV. The length of the CDR3 is 14 residues. The CDR3 DNA is TGTGCCAGCAGCTTAATCCGGAGCTCCTACGAGCAGTACTTC. Protein sequence: CASSLIRSSYEQYF.

The J gene is TRBJ2-5, the V gene TRBV7-3; D is possibly TRBD1 (6 bases). The CDR3 runs 14 residues. V lost 3 bases and J lost 3, with 11 bases in between. Germline V gives CDR1 SGHTA, CDR2 FQGTGA. The CDR3 spells CASSFAPGEETQYF. CDR3 nucleotide sequence: TGTGCCAGCAGCTTCGCCCCAGGGGAAGAGACCCAGTACTTC.

The rearrangement links TRBV5-4 to TRBJ2-7; 9 bases map to TRBD2. This CDR3 region has 17 residues. Germline-derived CDR1 and CDR2 are SGHNT and YYREEE (reference sequence). Trimming removed 3 bases from V and 7 bases from J; junction bases left unmatched: 17. The DNA for the CDR3 is TGTGCCAGCAGCTCGAACATTACGCGGGAGGGCCCGGGAGAGCAGTACTTC. It yields the protein CASSSNITREGPGEQYF.

This chain links TRBV27 with TRBJ2-7; unclear D gene. In germline, CDR1 is MNHEY, CDR2 SMNVEV (reference sequence). Trimming shortened V by 5 bases and J by 3 bases, and 14 bases separated the two germline ends. The CDR3 length is 14 residues. The CDR3 loop is CASSIRPRSYEQYF. The CDR3 DNA sequence: TGTGCCAGCAGTATCCGACCAAGGAGCTACGAGCAGTACTTC.

The chain joins TRBV14 to TRBJ1-2; D call uncertain. V lost 0 bases and J 3 bases, leaving 14 bases between the germline ends. Looked up from germline, CDR1 is SGHDN and CDR2 is FVKESK. The CDR3 has 16 residues. The CDR3, as DNA: TGTGCCAGCAGCCAAGATCGGCCGGCAGGCTACTATGGCTACACCTTC. It is translated as CASSQDRPAGYYGYTF.

The chain combines TRBV27 with TRBJ2-1, with 10 positions matching TRBD2. From germline, CDR1 is MNHEY and CDR2 SMNVEV (reference sequence). The V and J ends lost 4 bases and 4 bases, in that order; junction bases with no gene match: 13. This CDR3 spans 18 amino acids. The CDR3 sequence is CASSSGTSARETYNEQFF. CDR3 DNA: TGTGCCAGCAGTTCCGGGACTAGCGCCCGAGAGACATACAATGAGCAGTTCTTC.

The genes are TRBV7-2 and TRBJ1-1; D gene uncertain. Germline V CDR1 and CDR2: SGHTA, FQGNSA. The V end lost 3 bases, the J end lost 3 bases, and 5 bases lay between the germline ends. This CDR3 contains 12 residues. CDR3 amino acids: CASSFMDTEAFF. The CDR3 bases are TGTGCCAGCAGCTTCATGGACACTGAAGCTTTCTTT.

This rearrangement joins TRBV12-5 to TRBJ2-3; 7 bases are a match to TRBD2. The J segment lost 2 bases and the V segment lost 8 bases, leaving 7 bases of the junction unmatched. The CDR3 has 14 residues. Germline assignment: CDR1 LGHNT and CDR2 FRNRAP. CDR3 loop: CASPERGLTDTQYF. The CDR3 DNA follows: TGTGCTAGTCCGGAGCGGGGTCTCACAGATACGCAGTATTTT.

The V gene is TRBV28, the J gene TRBJ2-2, with D unresolved. Trimming shortened V by 7 bases and J by 3 bases, and 6 bases separated the two germline ends. The CDR3 extends over 12 amino acids. Looked up from germline, CDR1 is MDHEN and CDR2 is SYDVKM. CDR3 nucleotide sequence: TGTGCCAGCATACGTGACACCGGGGAGCTGTTTTTT. This gives the protein CASIRDTGELFF.

The chain carries TRBV7-9 and TRBJ2-6; D not certain. The CDR3 sequence is 14 residues long. The V end was cut by 6 bases, the J end by 0 bases, with 6 bases between. CDR1 is SEHNR, CDR2 FQNEAQ, per germline (reference sequence). The CDR3 bases are TGTGCCAGCAGTCCAAACTCTGGGGCCAACGTCCTGACTTTC. Protein: CASSPNSGANVLTF.

The chain employs TRBV19 and TRBJ1-5; the D gene is possibly TRBD1 (5 bases). V lost 3 bases to trimming and J lost 0 bases, with 12 bases between them. The V gene's germline CDR1 is LNHDA and CDR2 SQIVND (reference sequence). The CDR3 consists of 16 residues. The CDR3 bases are TGTGCCAGTAGTATCGAGGGGCTTCATAGCAATCAGCCCCAGCATTTT. Translating gives CASSIEGLHSNQPQHF.

This sequence joins TRBV28 and TRBJ1-4; 9 bases are shared with TRBD1. With 4 bases clipped from V and 8 bases from J, the junction kept 5 bases outside the gene matches. Germline loops: CDR1 MDHEN, CDR2 SYDVKM. This CDR3 is 14 amino acids long. CDR3 loop: CASSSDRGKEKLFF. Written as DNA, the CDR3 is TGTGCCAGCAGTTCGGACAGGGGAAAGGAAAAACTGTTTTTT.

This clone was picked up a small number of times. This rearrangement joins TRBV19 to TRBJ1-2, with TRBD1 as a possible D gene (6 bases). The V gene lost 5 bases and the J gene lost 8 bases, with 24 bases spanning the gap. The germline V gene encodes CDR1 LNHDA and CDR2 SQIVND (reference sequence). CDR3 length: 16 amino acids. CDR3 sequence (DNA): TGTGCCAGTAGTGAGAGGACAGCGGCCTCCCCTTGGGGCTACACCTTC. It translates to CASSERTAASPWGYTF.

In this sample, this clone turned up a few times. The CDR3 sequence is CASRSTGNTEAFF. CDR3 nucleotide sequence: TGTGCCAGCAGATCCACAGGGAACACTGAAGCTTTCTTT. The chain is built from TRBV6-6 and TRBJ1-1; D is perhaps TRBD1 (5 bases). Germline CDR1 and CDR2: MNHNY and SVGAGI (reference sequence). V was clipped by 6 bases and J by 1 base, with 9 bases between them. The CDR3 sequence is 13 residues long.

The V gene is TRBV7-6, the J gene TRBJ2-7; 11 bases line up with TRBD1. V shed 3 bases and J 3 bases; nucleotides not matched to a gene: 10. Per the germline V gene, CDR1 is SGHVS and CDR2 is FNYEAQ. The CDR3 is 17 amino acids. CDR3 DNA: TGTGCCAGCAGCTTGAAACCCGGGACAGGGGGTCTCTACGAGCAGTACTTC. It yields the protein CASSLKPGTGGLYEQYF.

V usage is TRBV7-2 and J usage is TRBJ1-5; no reliable D call. With 2 bases removed from V and 0 bases from J, the gap between germline ends came to 11 bases. The V gene's germline CDR1 is SGHTA and CDR2 FQGNSA. The CDR3 is 16 amino acids. The CDR3 region is CASSLKAEYSNQPQHF. CDR3 DNA: TGTGCCAGCAGCTTAAAGGCAGAATATAGCAATCAGCCCCAGCATTTT.

Written as DNA, the CDR3 is TGTGCCAGCAGTTTAAGCTGGAGACTAGCGGAGGCCTCGAGATCCCTTCAAGAGACCCAGTACTTC. Its protein product is CASSLSWRLAEASRSLQETQYF. The chain employs TRBV27 and TRBJ2-5; 9 nucleotides match TRBD2. In germline, CDR1 is MNHEY, CDR2 SMNVEV (reference sequence). The V segment lost 2 bases and the J segment 2 bases; nucleotides outside the gene matches: 24. The CDR3 loop spans 22 amino acids.

The V call is TRBV13, the J call TRBJ2-7, with TRBD1 matching 8 bases. With 5 bases clipped from V and 7 bases from J, the junction kept 16 bases outside the gene matches. The V gene's germline CDR1 is PRHDT and CDR2 FYEKMQ (reference sequence). The CDR3 is 16 residues long. The CDR3, as DNA: TGTGCCAGCAGCCATGGCCCCGGGACAGGTCTCTTAGAGCAGTACTTC. Residues: CASSHGPGTGLLEQYF.